Below are 26 T cell receptor beta chains sequenced from a single sample in a study of T cell responses to AZD1222 COVID-19 vaccine. Profiling relied on immunoSEQ multiplex PCR, and the TCRdb table lists in-frame clones only, not all of them. The data hold about 130,000 clones, with about 93% observed a single time. The material sequenced was peripheral blood, taken 28 days after the second AZD1222 dose. Receptor source: an adult who received the AZD1222 COVID-19 vaccine.

The chain has TRBV18 and TRBJ1-5, with a tentative D call TRBD1 (6 bases). Germline lookup yields CDR1 KGHSH and CDR2 LQKENI. V lost 3 bases to trimming and J lost 0 bases, with 15 bases between them. The CDR3 has 17 amino acids. DNA of the CDR3: TGTGCCAGCTCACCTGGGGGGGGCGGAGGTAGCAATCAGCCCCAGCATTTT. Translated, it gives CASSPGGGGGSNQPQHF. The whole variable domain, filled in from reference TRBV18 and TRBJ1-5, reads NAGVMQNPRHLVRRRGQEARLRCSPMKGHSHVYWYRQLPEEGLKFMVYLQKENIIDESGMPKERFSAEFPKEGPSILRIQQVVRGDSAAYFCASSPGGGGGSNQPQHFGDGTRLSIL.

The chain carries TRBV11-3 and TRBJ1-2; 12 positions agree with TRBD1. Trimming took 5 bases from V and 1 from J; bases not matched to a gene: 8. The germline V gene encodes CDR1 SGHNT and CDR2 YENEEA. The CDR3 spans 17 residues. This CDR3 is CASSGTGGPTLNYGYTF. DNA for the CDR3: TGTGCCAGCAGCGGGACAGGGGGCCCTACCCTTAACTATGGCTACACCTTC.

This clone was detected only once. CDR3 sequence: CASSINVGTGREKLFF. Here the CDR3 DNA reads TGTGCCAGCTCAATCAATGTGGGGACAGGGCGTGAAAAACTGTTTTTT. The gene calls are TRBV18 and TRBJ1-4, with TRBD1 identical over 9 bases. Germline trimming cut 5 bases from V and 7 bases from J; bases unmatched to any gene: 11. The CDR3 is 16 residues long. Germline lookup yields CDR1 KGHSH and CDR2 LQKENI.

This chain connects TRBV7-3 to TRBJ2-1, with TRBD2 matching over 11 bases. Trimming at V came to 5 bases and at J to 5 bases, leaving 8 bases not matched to a gene. Germline-derived CDR1 and CDR2 are SGHTA and FQGTGA. This CDR3 comprises 16 residues. This CDR3 is CASSQDLAGGNNEQFF. The CDR3 DNA follows: TGTGCCAGCAGCCAAGATCTAGCGGGGGGAAACAATGAGCAGTTCTTC.

V usage is TRBV12-5 and J usage is TRBJ1-5; TRBD1 matches at 8 bases. V lost 4 bases and J lost 4; bases outside the gene matches: 3. Per germline, CDR1 LGHNT and CDR2 FRNRAP. The CDR3 runs to 14 residues. The CDR3 here is CASGSGQVNQPQHF. The CDR3 region has the DNA TGTGCTAGTGGTTCGGGACAGGTTAATCAGCCCCAGCATTTT. The full variable domain, in which reference TRBV12-5 and TRBJ1-5 provide the parts outside the CDR3, is DARVTQTPRHKVTEMGQEVTMRCQPILGHNTVFWYRQTMMQGLELLAYFRNRAPLDDSGMPKDRFSAEMPDATLATLKIQPSEPRDSAVYFCASGSGQVNQPQHFGDGTRLSIL.

The count of this clone is one. The genes are TRBV7-2 and TRBJ2-5, with D possibly called TRBD1 or TRBD2 (5 bases each). V lost 5 bases and J lost 7, with 20 bases in between. The germline V gene encodes CDR1 SGHTA and CDR2 FQGNSA. This CDR3 spans 15 amino acids. The CDR3 loop reads CASSPGRPIGGTQYF. The CDR3 DNA sequence: TGTGCCAGCAGCCCGGGACGTCCCATCGGAGGGACCCAGTACTTC.

A few counts support this clone. This sequence joins TRBV6-1 and TRBJ1-2, with TRBD1 matching over 8 bases. This CDR3 contains 17 residues. The V gene's germline CDR1 is MNHNS and CDR2 SASEGT. With 1 base clipped from V and 2 bases from J, the junction kept 9 bases outside the gene matches. This CDR3 is CASSEGTGKGSNYGYTF. CDR3 in DNA: TGTGCCAGCAGTGAAGGGACAGGGAAAGGATCGAACTATGGCTACACCTTC.

The V and J genes are TRBV4-3 and TRBJ2-2, with TRBD2 matching 9 bases. V lost 5 bases, J lost 6 bases, and 13 bases stayed unmatched. The CDR3 covers 17 residues. In germline, CDR1 is LGHNA, CDR2 YSLEER. CDR3 DNA sequence: TGCGCCAGCAGCAAGAGCGCCAGCGGGGGGTCTCCCGGGGAGCTGTTTTTT. Translated: CASSKSASGGSPGELFF.

In DNA, the CDR3 is TGTGCCAGCAGTCTAAGGACGGACGATGAGCAGTTCTTC. Protein product: CASSLRTDDEQFF. This chain links TRBV12-3 or TRBV12-4 with TRBJ2-1; D is unresolved. Trimming pared 5 bases from V and 8 bases from J, leaving 13 bases between. The CDR3 contains 13 residues.

V and J are TRBV19 and TRBJ1-2, with D perhaps TRBD1 (5 bases). CDR1 LNHDA and CDR2 SQIVND come from the germline V gene (reference sequence). The CDR3 extends over 11 amino acids. Deletions cut 6 bases from V and 9 bases from J, with 11 bases between. CDR3 nucleotide sequence: TGTGCCAGTAGCAATCAGGGAAGCTACACCTTC. Amino acid sequence: CASSNQGSYTF.

Written as DNA, the CDR3 is TGTGCCAGCAGCTTCGGGGGCTGGGACTATGGCTACACCTTC. Translation gives CASSFGGWDYGYTF. J is TRBJ1-2 and V is TRBV5-6; tentatively, D is TRBD1 (6 bases). This CDR3 comprises 14 residues. V was cut by 2 bases and J by 3 bases, with 11 bases left in between. Germline V gene sequence: CDR1 SGHDT, CDR2 YYEEEE. The full variable domain, completed using reference TRBV5-6 and TRBJ1-2, is DAGVTQSPTHLIKTRGQQVTLRCSPKSGHDTVSWYQQALGQGPQFIFQYYEEEERQRGNFPDRFSGHQFPNYSSELNVNALLLGDSALYLCASSFGGWDYGYTFGSGTRLTVV.

CDR3 bases: TGTGCCAGCAGCTTAGGTTTCGGTAGCGGGGGCCAAGAGACCCAGTACTTC. It encodes CASSLGFGSGGQETQYF. V usage is TRBV11-3 and J usage is TRBJ2-5; 9 bases are shared with TRBD2. The V segment lost 1 base and the J segment 1 base; nucleotides outside the gene matches: 7. CDR3 length: 17 amino acids. Germline CDR1 SGHNT, CDR2 YENEEA.

This chain links TRBV7-8 with TRBJ1-2; D ambiguous. Germline V gene data show CDR1 as SGHVS and CDR2 as FQNEAQ. The CDR3 covers 12 residues. Deletions cut 0 bases from V and 13 bases from J, with 12 bases between. The DNA for the CDR3 is TGTGCCAGCAGCTTAGCTCCCCCGTTCTCCACCTTC. Translation gives CASSLAPPFSTF.

The V gene is TRBV2, the J gene TRBJ2-1; 8 nucleotides agree with TRBD2. V was pared by 6 bases and J by 7 bases, with 11 bases of the junction left unmatched. The CDR3 is 15 amino acids. Germline values: CDR1 SNHLY, CDR2 FYNNEI. In DNA form, the CDR3 reads TGTGCCAGCAGCCTCCTCGGGAGGGAAAGGAATGAGCAGTTCTTC. Translating it yields CASSLLGRERNEQFF.

The rearrangement links TRBV4-3 to TRBJ2-3, with 9 bases identical to TRBD2. Losses at the gene ends were 2 bases for V and 0 bases for J; bases not matched to a gene: 12. This CDR3 comprises 19 residues. CDR1 and CDR2 (germline): LGHNA, YSLEER. The DNA of the CDR3 is TGCGCCAGCAGCCAAATAATAGCGGGGGCGTTATCTAGCACAGATACGCAGTATTTT. It specifies CASSQIIAGALSSTDTQYF.

The sample holds one count of this clone. V and J are TRBV7-9 and TRBJ1-1; D is uncertain. V lost 2 bases and J 0 bases, leaving 4 bases between the germline ends. Germline V CDR1 and CDR2: SEHNR, FQNEAQ (reference sequence). This CDR3 has 13 amino acids. This chain's CDR3 is CASSLPMNTEAFF. The CDR3 DNA reads TGTGCCAGCAGCTTACCTATGAACACTGAAGCTTTCTTT.

J is TRBJ2-3 and V is TRBV11-3; 8 positions match TRBD2. Germline loops: CDR1 SGHNT, CDR2 YENEEA. V lost 0 bases to trimming and J lost 7 bases; unmatched junction nucleotides: 9. The CDR3 has 16 amino acids. The CDR3 DNA reads as TGTGCCAGCAGCTTAGATGGGGCGGGGGGCCCGTATACGCAGTATTTT. Its translation is CASSLDGAGGPYTQYF.

The J gene is TRBJ2-1, the V gene TRBV5-1; D not certain. The CDR3 covers 15 residues. Germline V gives CDR1 SGHRS, CDR2 YFSETQ. Trimming cost V 3 bases and J 1 base, with 11 bases left between them. The CDR3 loop reads CASSYSGDSYNEQFF. The CDR3 nucleotides are TGCGCCAGCAGCTACTCAGGTGATTCCTACAATGAGCAGTTCTTC.

The CDR3 region is CASSPRGGDDTEAFF. Written as DNA, the CDR3 is TGTGCCAGCTCACCACGAGGTGGTGACGACACTGAAGCTTTCTTT. This rearrangement joins TRBV18 to TRBJ1-1, with D unclear. This CDR3 contains 15 residues. Germline V gives CDR1 KGHSH, CDR2 LQKENI. V was shortened by 1 base and J by 3 bases, with 12 bases between the two germline ends.

The chain uses TRBV6-5 and TRBJ1-2; D might be TRBD1 (6 bases). This CDR3 has 11 residues. Germline CDR1 and CDR2: MNHEY and SVGAGI. Deletions cut 11 bases from V and 4 bases from J, with 11 bases between. CDR3 sequence: CAGVGAYGYTF. In DNA form, the CDR3 reads TGTGCCGGTGTGGGGGCCTATGGCTACACCTTC.

This clone has only one observation. This sequence joins TRBV7-3 and TRBJ1-1; 9 bases line up with TRBD1. Germline V lookup: CDR1 SGHTA, CDR2 FQGTGA. Unmatched junction bases numbered 0, after V lost 6 bases and J lost 1 base. CDR3 size: 13 residues. The CDR3 nucleotides are TGTGCCAGCAGACAGGGGGCGAACACTGAAGCTTTCTTT. Translating gives CASRQGANTEAFF.

The chain employs TRBV10-3 and TRBJ1-5; possible D gene TRBD1, 6 bases. Germline CDR1 ENHRY, CDR2 SYGVKD. CDR3 length: 16 amino acids. The V and J ends lost 3 bases and 2 bases respectively, with 14 bases between them. In DNA, the CDR3 is TGTGCCATCAGTGATTACAACAGGGCGGGCAATCAGCCCCAGCATTTT. Protein sequence: CAISDYNRAGNQPQHF.

The chain has TRBV19 and TRBJ1-2; D remains ambiguous. Trimming removed 4 bases at V and 2 bases at J, with 8 bases between. Germline CDR1 LNHDA, CDR2 SQIVND (reference sequence). The CDR3 length is 13 residues. For the CDR3, the DNA is TGTGCCAGTAGTACCGACATGAACTATGGCTACACCTTC. Its protein product is CASSTDMNYGYTF. Full variable domain (outside the CDR3, taken from reference TRBV19 and TRBJ1-2): DGGITQSPKYLFRKEGQNVTLSCEQNLNHDAMYWYRQDPGQGLRLIYYSQIVNDFQKGDIAEGYSVSREKKESFPLTVTSAQKNPTAFYLCASSTDMNYGYTFGSGTRLTVV.

The chain carries TRBV7-9 and TRBJ1-1; D is unresolved. V lost 3 bases to trimming and J lost 5 bases, with 13 bases between them. Germline V CDR1 and CDR2: SEHNR, FQNEAQ (reference sequence). The CDR3 contains 14 residues. CDR3 coding DNA: TGTGCCAGCAGCTTGGACTGGACTTGGACTGAAGCTTTCTTT. This codes for CASSLDWTWTEAFF.

J is TRBJ2-2 and V is TRBV7-9; no reliable D call. This CDR3 contains 13 residues. Germline assignment: CDR1 SEHNR and CDR2 FQNEAQ (reference sequence). With 4 bases removed from V and 4 bases from J, the gap between germline ends came to 7 bases. CDR3 in DNA: TGTGCCAGCAGCTCAACTCTCACCGGGGAGCTGTTTTTT. The encoded protein is CASSSTLTGELFF.

The rearrangement links TRBV10-3 to TRBJ1-2; D is undetermined. The CDR3 has 12 residues. V was trimmed by 3 bases and J by 7 bases, leaving 9 bases between them. The germline V gene has CDR1 ENHRY and CDR2 SYGVKD. CDR3 region: CAISEKGGGYTF. The CDR3 DNA sequence: TGTGCCATCAGTGAAAAGGGAGGTGGCTACACCTTC.